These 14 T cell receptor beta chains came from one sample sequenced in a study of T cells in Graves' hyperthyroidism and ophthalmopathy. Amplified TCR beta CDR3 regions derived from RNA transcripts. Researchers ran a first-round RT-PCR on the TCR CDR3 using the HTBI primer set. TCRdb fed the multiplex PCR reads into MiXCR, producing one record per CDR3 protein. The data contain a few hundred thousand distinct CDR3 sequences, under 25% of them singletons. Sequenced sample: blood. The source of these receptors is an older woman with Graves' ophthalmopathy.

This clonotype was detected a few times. For the CDR3, the DNA is TGTGCCAGCAGTGGACGTGGACCGTTGGAGCAGTACTTC. Encoded protein: CASSGRGPLEQYF. This rearrangement joins TRBV6-1 to TRBJ2-7; no clear D. From germline, CDR1 is MNHNS and CDR2 SASEGT. CDR3 size: 13 residues. Trimming removed 4 bases from V and 7 bases from J, with 14 bases in between.

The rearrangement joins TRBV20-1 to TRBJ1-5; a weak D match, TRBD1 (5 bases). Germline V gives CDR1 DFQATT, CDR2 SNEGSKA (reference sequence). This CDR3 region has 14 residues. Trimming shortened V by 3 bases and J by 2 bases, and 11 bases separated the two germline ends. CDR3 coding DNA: TGCAGTGCTAGCGCTATAGGGGGCAATCAGCCCCAGCATTTT. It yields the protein CSASAIGGNQPQHF.

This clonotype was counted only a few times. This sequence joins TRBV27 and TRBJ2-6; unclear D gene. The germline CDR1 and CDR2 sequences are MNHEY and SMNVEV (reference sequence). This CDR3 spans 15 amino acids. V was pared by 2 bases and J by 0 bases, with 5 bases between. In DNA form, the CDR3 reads TGTGCCAGCAGTTTAGAGATCTCTGGGGCCAACGTCCTGACTTTC. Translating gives CASSLEISGANVLTF.

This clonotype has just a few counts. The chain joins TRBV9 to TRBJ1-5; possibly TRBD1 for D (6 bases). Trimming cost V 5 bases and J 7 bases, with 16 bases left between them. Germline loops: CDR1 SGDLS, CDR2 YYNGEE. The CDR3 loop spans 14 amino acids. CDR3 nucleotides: TGTGCCAGCAGTATTGGGGGCGGGGGACAGCCCCAGCATTTT. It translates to CASSIGGGGQPQHF.

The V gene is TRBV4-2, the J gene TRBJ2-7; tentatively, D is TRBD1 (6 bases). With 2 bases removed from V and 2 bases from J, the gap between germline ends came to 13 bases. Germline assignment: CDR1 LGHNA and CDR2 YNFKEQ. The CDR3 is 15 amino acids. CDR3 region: CASSQNRVGAYEQYF. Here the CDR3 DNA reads TGTGCCAGCAGCCAAAACAGGGTTGGGGCCTACGAGCAGTACTTC.

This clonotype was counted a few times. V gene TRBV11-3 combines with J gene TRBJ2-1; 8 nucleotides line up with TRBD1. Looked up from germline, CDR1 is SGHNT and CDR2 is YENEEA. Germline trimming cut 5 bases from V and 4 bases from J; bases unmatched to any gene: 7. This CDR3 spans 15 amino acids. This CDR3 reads CASSQGAGAYNEQFF. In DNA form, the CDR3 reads TGTGCCAGCAGCCAGGGGGCAGGGGCTTACAATGAGCAGTTCTTC. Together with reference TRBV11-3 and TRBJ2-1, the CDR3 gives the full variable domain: EAGVVQSPRYKIIEKKQPVAFWCNPISGHNTLYWYLQNLGQGPELLIRYENEEAVDDSQLPKDRFSAERLKGVDSTLKIQPAELGDSAVYLCASSQGAGAYNEQFFGPGTRLTVL.

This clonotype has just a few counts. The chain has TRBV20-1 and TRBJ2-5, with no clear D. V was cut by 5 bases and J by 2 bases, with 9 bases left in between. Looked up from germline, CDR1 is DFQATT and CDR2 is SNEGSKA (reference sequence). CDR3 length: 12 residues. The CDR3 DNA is TGCAGTGCTTTGTGGAAGCAAGAGACCCAGTACTTC. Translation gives CSALWKQETQYF.

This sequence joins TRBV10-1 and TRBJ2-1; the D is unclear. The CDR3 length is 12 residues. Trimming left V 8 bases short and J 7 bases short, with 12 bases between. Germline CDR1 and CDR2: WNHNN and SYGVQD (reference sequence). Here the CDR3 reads CASGSAWNEQFF. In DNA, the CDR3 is TGCGCCAGCGGATCGGCCTGGAATGAGCAGTTCTTC.

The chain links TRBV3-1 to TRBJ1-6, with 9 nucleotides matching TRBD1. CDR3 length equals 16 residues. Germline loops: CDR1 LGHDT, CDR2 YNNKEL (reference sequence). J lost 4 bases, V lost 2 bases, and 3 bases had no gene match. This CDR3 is CASSQIQGAYNSPLHF. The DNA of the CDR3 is TGTGCCAGCAGCCAAATACAGGGGGCTTATAATTCACCCCTCCACTTT.

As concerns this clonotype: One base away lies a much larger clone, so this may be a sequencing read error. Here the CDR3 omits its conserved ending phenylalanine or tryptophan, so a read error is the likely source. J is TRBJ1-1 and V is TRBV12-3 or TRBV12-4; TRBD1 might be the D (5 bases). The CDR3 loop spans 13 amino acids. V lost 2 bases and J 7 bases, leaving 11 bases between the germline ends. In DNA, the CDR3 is TGTGCCAGCAGTTTAACCGGGGGAGGTGAAGCTTTCCTT. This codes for CASSLTGGGEAFL.

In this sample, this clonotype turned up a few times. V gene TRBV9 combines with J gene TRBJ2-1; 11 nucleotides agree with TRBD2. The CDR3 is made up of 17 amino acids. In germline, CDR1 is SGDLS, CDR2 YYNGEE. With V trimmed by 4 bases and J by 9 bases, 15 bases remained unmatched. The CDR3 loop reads CASSPTPRLAGSGEQFF. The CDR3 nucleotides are TGTGCCAGCAGCCCCACCCCAAGACTAGCGGGATCCGGTGAGCAGTTCTTC.

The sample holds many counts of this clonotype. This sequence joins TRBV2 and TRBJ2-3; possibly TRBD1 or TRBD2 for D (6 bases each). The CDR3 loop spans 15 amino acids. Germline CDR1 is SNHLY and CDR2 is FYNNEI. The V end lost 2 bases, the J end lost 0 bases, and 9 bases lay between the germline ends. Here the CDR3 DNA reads TGTGCCAGCAGTGAATCGGGGGCCAGCACAGATACGCAGTATTTT. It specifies CASSESGASTDTQYF.

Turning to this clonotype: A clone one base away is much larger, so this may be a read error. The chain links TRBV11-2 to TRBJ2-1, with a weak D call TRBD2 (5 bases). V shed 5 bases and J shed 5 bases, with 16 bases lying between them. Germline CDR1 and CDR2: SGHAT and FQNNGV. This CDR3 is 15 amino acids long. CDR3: CASSGNRGSNNEQFF. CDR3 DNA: TGTGCCAGCAGCGGTAATAGAGGGTCGAACAATGAGCAGTTCTTC.

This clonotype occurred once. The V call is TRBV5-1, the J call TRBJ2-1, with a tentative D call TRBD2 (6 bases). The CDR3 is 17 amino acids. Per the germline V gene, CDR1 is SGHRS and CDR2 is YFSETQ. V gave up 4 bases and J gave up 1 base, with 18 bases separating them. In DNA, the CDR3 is TGCGCCAGCAGCCTCGTCCACCCGGGGGTGTCCTACAATGAGCAGTTCTTC. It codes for CASSLVHPGVSYNEQFF.